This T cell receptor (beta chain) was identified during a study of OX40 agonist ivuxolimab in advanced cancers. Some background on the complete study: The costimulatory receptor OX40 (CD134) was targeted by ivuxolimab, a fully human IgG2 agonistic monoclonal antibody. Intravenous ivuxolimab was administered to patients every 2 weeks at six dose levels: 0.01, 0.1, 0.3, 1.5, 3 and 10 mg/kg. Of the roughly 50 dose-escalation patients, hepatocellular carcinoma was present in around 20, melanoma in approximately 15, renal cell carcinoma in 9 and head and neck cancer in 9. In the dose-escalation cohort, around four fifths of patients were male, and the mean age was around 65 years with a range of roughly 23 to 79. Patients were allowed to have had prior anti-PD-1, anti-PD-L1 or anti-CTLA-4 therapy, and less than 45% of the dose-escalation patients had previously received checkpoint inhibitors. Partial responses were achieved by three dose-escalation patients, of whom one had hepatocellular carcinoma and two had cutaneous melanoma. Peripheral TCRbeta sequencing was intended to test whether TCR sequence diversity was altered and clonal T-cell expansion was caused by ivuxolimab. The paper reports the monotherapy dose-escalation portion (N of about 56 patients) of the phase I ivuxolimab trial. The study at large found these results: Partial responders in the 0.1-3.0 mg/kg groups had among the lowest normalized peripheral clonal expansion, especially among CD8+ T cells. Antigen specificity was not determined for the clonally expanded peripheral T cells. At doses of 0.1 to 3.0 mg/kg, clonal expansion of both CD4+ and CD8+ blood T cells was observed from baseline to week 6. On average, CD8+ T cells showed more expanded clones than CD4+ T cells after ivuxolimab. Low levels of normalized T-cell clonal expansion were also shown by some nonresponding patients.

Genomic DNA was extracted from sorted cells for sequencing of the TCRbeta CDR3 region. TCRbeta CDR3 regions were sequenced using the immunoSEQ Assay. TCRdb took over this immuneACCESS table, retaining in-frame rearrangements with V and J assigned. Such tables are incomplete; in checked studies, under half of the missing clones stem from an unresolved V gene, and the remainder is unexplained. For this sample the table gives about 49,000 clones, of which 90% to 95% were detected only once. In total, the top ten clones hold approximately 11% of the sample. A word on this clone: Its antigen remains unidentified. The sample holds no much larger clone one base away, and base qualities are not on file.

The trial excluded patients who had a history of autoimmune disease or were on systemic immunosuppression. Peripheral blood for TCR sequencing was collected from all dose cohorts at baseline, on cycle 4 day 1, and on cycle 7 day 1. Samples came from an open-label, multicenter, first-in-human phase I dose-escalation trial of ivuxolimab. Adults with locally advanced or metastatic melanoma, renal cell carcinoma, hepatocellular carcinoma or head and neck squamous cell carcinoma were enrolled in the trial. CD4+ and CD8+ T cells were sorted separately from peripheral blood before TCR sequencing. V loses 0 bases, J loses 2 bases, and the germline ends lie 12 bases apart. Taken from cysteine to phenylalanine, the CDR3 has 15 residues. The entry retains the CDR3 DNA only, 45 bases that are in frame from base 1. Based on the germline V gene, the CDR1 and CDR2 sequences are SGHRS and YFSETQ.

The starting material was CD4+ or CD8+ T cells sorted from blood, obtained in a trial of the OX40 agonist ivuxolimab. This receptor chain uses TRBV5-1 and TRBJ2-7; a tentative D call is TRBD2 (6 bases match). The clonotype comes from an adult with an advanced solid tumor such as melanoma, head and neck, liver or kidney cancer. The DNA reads TGCGCCAGCAGCTTGGCCGGTAGCGGCCCCTACGAGCAGTACTTC. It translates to CASSLAGSGPYEQYF.